This TCR beta chain comes out of a study of blood T cell repertoires in COVID-19. About the research overall: Both acute and convalescent COVID-19 samples were obtained from the United States, Italy and Spain. T cells, B-cell-depleted T cells, or PBMCs provided the cDNA or gDNA that served as material.

Seattle cases were enrolled at active infection and followed longitudinally. Germline V gives CDR1 MNHEY, CDR2 SVGEGT. The CDR3 length is 16 residues. V was clipped by 5 bases and J by 2 bases; unmatched bases: 11. Sequencing was performed with immunoSEQ multiplex PCR; in TCRdb, only in-frame clones are kept and a portion is missing. The sample lists roughly 150,000 clones, approximately 90% occurring once. The TCR comes from a young man with COVID-19, enrolled during active disease. The sequenced material came from peripheral blood. The chain couples TRBV6-2 or TRBV6-3 to TRBJ2-5; 7 bases are shared with TRBD1. CDR3 DNA: TGTGCCAGCAGTGGAAGACAGGGTAAGGCGCAAGAGACCCAGTACTTC. Translation: CASSGRQGKAQETQYF.